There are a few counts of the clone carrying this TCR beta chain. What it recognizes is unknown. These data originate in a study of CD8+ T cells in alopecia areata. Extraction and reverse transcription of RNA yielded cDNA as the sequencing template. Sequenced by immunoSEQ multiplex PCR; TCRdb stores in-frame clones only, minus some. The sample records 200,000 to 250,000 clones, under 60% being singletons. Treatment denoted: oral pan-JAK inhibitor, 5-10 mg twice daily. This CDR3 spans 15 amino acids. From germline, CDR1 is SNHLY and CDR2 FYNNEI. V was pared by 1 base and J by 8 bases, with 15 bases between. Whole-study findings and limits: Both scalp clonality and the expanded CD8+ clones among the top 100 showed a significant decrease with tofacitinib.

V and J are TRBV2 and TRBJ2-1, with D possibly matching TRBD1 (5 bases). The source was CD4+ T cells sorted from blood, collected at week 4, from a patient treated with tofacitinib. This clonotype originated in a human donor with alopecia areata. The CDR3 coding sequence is TGTGCCAGCAGTGAAGTCCCACAGGTATCCCATGAGCAGTTCTTC. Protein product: CASSEVPQVSHEQFF. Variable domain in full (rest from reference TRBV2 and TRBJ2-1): EPEVTQTPSHQVTQMGQEVILRCVPISNHLYFYWYRQILGQKVEFLVSFYNNEISEKSEIFDDQFSVERPDGSNFTLKIRSTKLEDSAMYFCASSEVPQVSHEQFFGPGTRLTVL.